This TCR beta chain appears in the sequencing data of a study of T cells in Graves' hyperthyroidism and ophthalmopathy. It was RNA transcripts that yielded the amplified TCR beta CDR3 regions. TCR CDR3 regions were first amplified by RT-PCR with HTBI primers. TCRdb passed the multiplex PCR reads through MiXCR, listing each CDR3 protein once. The sample lists approximately 590,000 distinct CDR3 sequences, 15% to 18% occurring once. Germline loops: CDR1 MNHEY, CDR2 SMNVEV (reference sequence). Trimming took off 2 bases at V and 4 bases at J, with 8 bases between the two ends. The length of the CDR3 is 13 residues. Orbital computed tomography, thyroid ultrasound, serum thyroxine and TRAb, and clinical symptoms together informed the diagnoses. PBMCs stemmed from over 7.5 ml fresh peripheral blood.

The sequencing input was blood. The chain links TRBV27 to TRBJ1-1; TRBD1 might be the D (5 bases). The TCR comes from a woman aged 25 to 39 with Graves' hyperthyroidism. The DNA of the CDR3 is TGTGCCAGCAGTTTACCAGGGTCCACTGAAGCTTTCTTT. Its protein product is CASSLPGSTEAFF.